This T cell receptor beta chain was identified during a study of blood T cell repertoires in COVID-19. Turning to the study itself: The United States, Italy and Spain supplied acute and convalescent COVID-19 samples. Nucleic acid was either cDNA or gDNA, and it came from T cells, B-cell-depleted T cells, or PBMCs.

This clone was seen once. Per the study methods: Nucleated cell number was recorded as an estimate derived from reference gene primer amplification. Generated by immunoSEQ multiplex PCR, the TCRdb table keeps only in-frame clones and is missing some. V and J calls and clone size are those listed in that table; D and trimming were worked out from the DNA. Counted here are 250,000 to 350,000 clones, about nine tenths occurring once; the ten biggest clones make up about 2.3%. The germline V gene encodes CDR1 MNHEY and CDR2 SVGEGT. J was trimmed by 4 bases and V by 6 bases; bases with no gene match: 8. This CDR3 has 15 residues.

The chain joins TRBV6-2 or TRBV6-3 to TRBJ1-5; 8 bases line up with TRBD1. The clonotype was recovered from a man aged 18 to 29 with active or convalescent COVID-19. Sequenced input: peripheral blood. CDR3 in amino acids: CASSWTGIWNQPQHF. In DNA form, the CDR3 reads TGTGCCAGCAGCTGGACAGGGATTTGGAATCAGCCCCAGCATTTT.